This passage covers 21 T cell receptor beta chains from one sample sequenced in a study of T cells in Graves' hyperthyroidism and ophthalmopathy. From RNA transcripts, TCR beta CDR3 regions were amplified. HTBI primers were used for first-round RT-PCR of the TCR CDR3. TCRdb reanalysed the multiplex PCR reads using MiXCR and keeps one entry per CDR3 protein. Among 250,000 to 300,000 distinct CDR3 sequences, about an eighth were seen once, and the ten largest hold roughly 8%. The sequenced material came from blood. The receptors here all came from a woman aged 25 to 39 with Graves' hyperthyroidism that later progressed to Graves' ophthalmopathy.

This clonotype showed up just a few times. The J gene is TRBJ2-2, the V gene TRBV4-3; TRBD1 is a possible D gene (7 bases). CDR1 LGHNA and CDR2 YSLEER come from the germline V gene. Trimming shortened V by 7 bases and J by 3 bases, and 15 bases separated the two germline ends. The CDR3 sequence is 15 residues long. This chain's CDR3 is CASNRDSGYTGELFF. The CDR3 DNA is TGCGCCAGCAACCGGGACAGCGGGTACACCGGGGAGCTGTTTTTT.

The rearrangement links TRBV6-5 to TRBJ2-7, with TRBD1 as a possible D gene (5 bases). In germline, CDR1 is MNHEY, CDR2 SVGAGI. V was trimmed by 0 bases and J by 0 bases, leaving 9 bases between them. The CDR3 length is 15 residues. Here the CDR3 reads CASSYSETASYEQYF. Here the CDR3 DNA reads TGTGCCAGCAGTTACTCGGAGACAGCCTCCTACGAGCAGTACTTC.

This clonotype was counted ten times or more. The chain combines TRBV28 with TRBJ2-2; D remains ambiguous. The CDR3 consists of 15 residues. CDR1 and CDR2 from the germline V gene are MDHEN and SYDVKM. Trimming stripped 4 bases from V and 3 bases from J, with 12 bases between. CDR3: CASSSSLRDTGELFF. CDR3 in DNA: TGTGCCAGCAGTTCCTCGCTTAGGGACACCGGGGAGCTGTTTTTT.

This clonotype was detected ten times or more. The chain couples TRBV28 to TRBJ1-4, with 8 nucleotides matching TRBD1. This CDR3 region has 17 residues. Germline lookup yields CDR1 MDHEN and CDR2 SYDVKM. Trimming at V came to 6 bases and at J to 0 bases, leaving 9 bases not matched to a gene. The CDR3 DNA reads TGTGCCAGCAGACCCAGGGGGCGGGGGTCAACTAATGAAAAACTGTTTTTT. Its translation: CASRPRGRGSTNEKLFF.

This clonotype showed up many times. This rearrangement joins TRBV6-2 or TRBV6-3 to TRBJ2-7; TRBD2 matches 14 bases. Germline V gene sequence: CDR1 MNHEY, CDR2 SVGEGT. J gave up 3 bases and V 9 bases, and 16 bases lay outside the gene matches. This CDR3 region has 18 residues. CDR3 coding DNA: TGTGCCAGTTCAGACAGCGAGGGACTAGCGGGAGCCCTCTACGAGCAGTACTTC. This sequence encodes CASSDSEGLAGALYEQYF.

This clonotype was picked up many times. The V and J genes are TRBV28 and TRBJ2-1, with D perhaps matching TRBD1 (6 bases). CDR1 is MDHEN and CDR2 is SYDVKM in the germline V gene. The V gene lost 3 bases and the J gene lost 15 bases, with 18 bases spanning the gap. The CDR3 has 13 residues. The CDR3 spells CASSFGQKRSLFF. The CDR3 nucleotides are TGTGCCAGCAGTTTCGGACAGAAGCGGAGTCTGTTCTTC.

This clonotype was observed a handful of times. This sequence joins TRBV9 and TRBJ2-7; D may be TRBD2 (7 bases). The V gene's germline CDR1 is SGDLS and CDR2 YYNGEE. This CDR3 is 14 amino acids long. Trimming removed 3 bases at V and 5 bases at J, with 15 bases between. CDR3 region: CASSAGGSIHEQYF. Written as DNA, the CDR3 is TGTGCCAGCAGCGCGGGGGGCAGTATTCACGAGCAGTACTTC.

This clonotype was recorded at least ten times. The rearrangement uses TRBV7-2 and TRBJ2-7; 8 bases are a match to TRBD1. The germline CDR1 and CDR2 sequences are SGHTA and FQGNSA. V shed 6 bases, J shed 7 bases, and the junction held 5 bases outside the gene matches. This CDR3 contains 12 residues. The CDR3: CASRDRAGEQYF. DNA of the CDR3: TGTGCCAGCAGGGACAGGGCGGGAGAGCAGTACTTC. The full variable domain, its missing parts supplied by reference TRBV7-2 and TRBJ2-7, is GAGVSQSPSNKVTEKGKDVELRCDPISGHTALYWYRQSLGQGLEFLIYFQGNSAPDKSGLPSDRFSAERTGGSVSTLTIQRTQQEDSAVYLCASRDRAGEQYFGPGTRLTVT.

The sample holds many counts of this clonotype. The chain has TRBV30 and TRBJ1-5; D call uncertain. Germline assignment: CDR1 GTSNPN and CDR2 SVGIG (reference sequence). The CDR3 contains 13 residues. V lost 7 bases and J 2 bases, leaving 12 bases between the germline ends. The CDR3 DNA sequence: TGTGCCTCGCATTCCGGGGGCAATCAGCCCCAGCATTTT. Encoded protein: CASHSGGNQPQHF.

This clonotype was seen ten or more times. This chain's CDR3 is CASSLGGAPPDTQYF. CDR3 DNA sequence: TGTGCCAGCAGCTTGGGGGGAGCCCCGCCAGATACGCAGTATTTT. The chain links TRBV11-2 to TRBJ2-3; TRBD2 might be the D (6 bases). With 3 bases removed from V and 4 bases from J, the gap between germline ends came to 14 bases. CDR3 length equals 15 residues. In germline, CDR1 is SGHAT, CDR2 FQNNGV. Looking up the rest from reference TRBV11-2 and TRBJ2-3 gives the full variable domain: EAGVAQSPRYKIIEKRQSVAFWCNPISGHATLYWYQQILGQGPKLLIQFQNNGVVDDSQLPKDRFSAERLKGVDSTLKIQPAKLEDSAVYLCASSLGGAPPDTQYFGPGTRLTVL.

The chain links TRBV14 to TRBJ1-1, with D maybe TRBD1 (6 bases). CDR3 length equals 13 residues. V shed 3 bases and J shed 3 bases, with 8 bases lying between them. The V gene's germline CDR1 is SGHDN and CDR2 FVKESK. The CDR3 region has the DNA TGTGCCAGCAGCCATCAGGGGCACACTGAAGCTTTCTTT. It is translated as CASSHQGHTEAFF.

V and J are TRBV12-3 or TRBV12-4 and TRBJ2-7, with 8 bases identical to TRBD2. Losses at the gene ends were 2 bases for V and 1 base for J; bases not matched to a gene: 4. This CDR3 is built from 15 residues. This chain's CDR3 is CASSLRREDSYEQYF. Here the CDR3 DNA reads TGTGCCAGCAGTTTAAGGCGGGAGGATTCCTACGAGCAGTACTTC.

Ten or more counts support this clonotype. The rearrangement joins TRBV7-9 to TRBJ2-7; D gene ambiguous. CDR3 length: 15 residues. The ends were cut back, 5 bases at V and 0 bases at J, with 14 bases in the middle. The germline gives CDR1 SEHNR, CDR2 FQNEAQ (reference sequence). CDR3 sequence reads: CASSTDTSSSYEQYF. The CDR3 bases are TGTGCCAGCAGCACCGACACGTCGAGCTCCTACGAGCAGTACTTC.

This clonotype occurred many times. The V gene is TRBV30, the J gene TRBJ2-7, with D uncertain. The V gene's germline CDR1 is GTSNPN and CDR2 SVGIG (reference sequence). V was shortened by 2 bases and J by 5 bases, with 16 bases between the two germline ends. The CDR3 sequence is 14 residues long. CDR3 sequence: CAWSKIGNPDEQYF. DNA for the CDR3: TGTGCCTGGAGTAAGATTGGGAATCCGGACGAGCAGTACTTC.

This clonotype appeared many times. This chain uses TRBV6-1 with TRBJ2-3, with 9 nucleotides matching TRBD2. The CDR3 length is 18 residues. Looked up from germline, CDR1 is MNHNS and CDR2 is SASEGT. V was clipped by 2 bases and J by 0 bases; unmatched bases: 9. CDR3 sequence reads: CASSESLAGLLSTDTQYF. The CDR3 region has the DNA TGTGCCAGCAGTGAATCGCTAGCGGGACTACTAAGCACAGATACGCAGTATTTT.

The chain's CDR3 is CASSWMTDYEQYF. The CDR3 nucleotides are TGTGCCAGCAGCTGGATGACAGATTACGAGCAGTACTTC. The chain uses TRBV7-9 and TRBJ2-7; perhaps TRBD1 as D (5 bases). This CDR3 comprises 13 residues. The ends were cut back, 4 bases at V and 4 bases at J, with 11 bases in the middle. In germline, CDR1 is SEHNR, CDR2 FQNEAQ (reference sequence).

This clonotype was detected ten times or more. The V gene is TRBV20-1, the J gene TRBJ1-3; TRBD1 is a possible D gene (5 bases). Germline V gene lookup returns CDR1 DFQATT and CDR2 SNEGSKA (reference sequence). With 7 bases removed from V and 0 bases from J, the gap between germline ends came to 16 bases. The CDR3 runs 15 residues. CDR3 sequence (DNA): TGCAGTGTGACCTCGGGACCGAACTCTGGAAACACCATATATTTT. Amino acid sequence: CSVTSGPNSGNTIYF.

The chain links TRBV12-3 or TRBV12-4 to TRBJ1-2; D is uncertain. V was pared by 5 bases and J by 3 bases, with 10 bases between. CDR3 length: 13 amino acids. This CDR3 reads CASSPMEDYGYTF. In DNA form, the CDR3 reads TGTGCCAGCAGTCCCATGGAGGACTATGGCTACACCTTC.

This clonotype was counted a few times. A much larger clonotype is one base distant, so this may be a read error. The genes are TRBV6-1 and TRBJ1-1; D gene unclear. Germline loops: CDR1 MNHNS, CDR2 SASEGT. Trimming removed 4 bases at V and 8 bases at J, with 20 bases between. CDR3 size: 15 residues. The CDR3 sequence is CASSVLQEVDGEAFF. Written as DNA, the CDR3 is TGTGCCAGCAGTGTTCTTCAGGAGGTGGACGGGGAAGCTTTCTTT.

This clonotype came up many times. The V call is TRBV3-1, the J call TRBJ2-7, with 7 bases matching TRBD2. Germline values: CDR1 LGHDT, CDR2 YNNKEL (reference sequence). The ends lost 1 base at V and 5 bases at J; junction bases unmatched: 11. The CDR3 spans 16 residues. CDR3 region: CASSQGLREVDDEQYF. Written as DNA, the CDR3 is TGTGCCAGCAGCCAAGGACTACGGGAGGTCGACGACGAGCAGTACTTC.

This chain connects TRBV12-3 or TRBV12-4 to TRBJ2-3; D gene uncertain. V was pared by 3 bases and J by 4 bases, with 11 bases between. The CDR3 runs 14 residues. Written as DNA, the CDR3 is TGTGCCAGCAGTTTCGCGGTCTCGCCAGATACGCAGTATTTT. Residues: CASSFAVSPDTQYF.